These T cell receptor beta chains were read from a single sample in a study of blood T cell repertoires in COVID-19. TCRdb's table, derived via immunoSEQ multiplex PCR, lists solely in-frame clones and lacks some. The sample has 470,000 or so clones, about 90% seen once. Sequencing was performed on PBMCs or T cells enriched from blood (not recorded which). These receptors were collected from a woman in her late teens or twenties with acute COVID-19. Each CDR3 is given with its conserved first and last residue. A D gene is named only where the DNA matches it firmly. Size values are once, few and many counts, or a class for expanded clones, and some rows have none.

d_gene: .; v_gene: TRBV6-1; j_gene: TRBJ2-7; abundance: few; CDR3aa: CASSESEVYEQYF; CDR3nt: TGTGCCAGCAGTGAAAGTGAGGTGTACGAGCAGTACTTC
d_gene: .; v_gene: TRBV7-3; j_gene: TRBJ1-3; abundance: .; CDR3aa: CASNTPGAGNTIYF; CDR3nt: TGTGCCAGCAACACGCCGGGGGCTGGAAACACCATATATTTT
d_gene: .; v_gene: TRBV6-5; j_gene: TRBJ1-1; abundance: .; CDR3aa: CASRNRVPEAFF; CDR3nt: TGTGCCAGCAGGAACAGGGTCCCTGAAGCTTTCTTT
d_gene: TRBD1; v_gene: TRBV7-7; j_gene: TRBJ2-7; abundance: .; CDR3aa: CASSLGQGSSYEQYF; CDR3nt: TGTGCTAGCAGCTTGGGACAGGGGAGCTCCTACGAGCAGTACTTC
d_gene: .; v_gene: TRBV28; j_gene: TRBJ1-2; abundance: few; CDR3aa: CASSFTRRGFYYGYTF; CDR3nt: TGTGCCAGCAGTTTCACTCGGCGGGGGTTTTACTATGGCTACACCTTC
d_gene: TRBD1; v_gene: TRBV11-1; j_gene: TRBJ1-1; abundance: .; CDR3aa: CASSLGRRGYTEAFF; CDR3nt: TGTGCCAGCAGCTTAGGCCGCAGGGGGTACACTGAAGCTTTCTTT
d_gene: .; v_gene: TRBV7-9; j_gene: TRBJ1-1; abundance: .; CDR3aa: CASSFGGANTEAFF; CDR3nt: TGTGCCAGCAGCTTCGGCGGAGCGAACACTGAAGCTTTCTTT
d_gene: .; v_gene: TRBV2; j_gene: TRBJ2-7; abundance: .; CDR3aa: CASSTDIYEQYF; CDR3nt: TGTGCCAGCAGTACGGACATCTACGAGCAGTACTTC
d_gene: .; v_gene: TRBV7-2; j_gene: TRBJ2-7; abundance: .; CDR3aa: CASSLESRAWNEQYF; CDR3nt: TGTGCCAGCAGCTTAGAATCCAGGGCCTGGAACGAGCAGTACTTC
d_gene: .; v_gene: TRBV28; j_gene: TRBJ1-3; abundance: .; CDR3aa: CASSFQGKGGNTIYF; CDR3nt: TGTGCCAGCAGTTTTCAGGGGAAGGGTGGAAACACCATATATTTT
d_gene: TRBD1; v_gene: TRBV5-1; j_gene: TRBJ1-1; abundance: .; CDR3aa: CASSIEGQPNTEAFF; CDR3nt: TGCGCCAGCAGCATAGAGGGACAGCCGAACACTGAAGCTTTCTTT
d_gene: TRBD1; v_gene: TRBV6-5; j_gene: TRBJ1-1; abundance: .; CDR3aa: CASSPRGRSSEAFF; CDR3nt: TGTGCCAGCAGCCCCAGGGGGCGTTCTTCTGAAGCTTTCTTT
d_gene: .; v_gene: TRBV5-1; j_gene: TRBJ2-7; abundance: .; CDR3aa: CASSGDSDYEQYF; CDR3nt: TGCGCCAGCAGTGGAGACTCTGACTACGAGCAGTACTTC
d_gene: .; v_gene: TRBV28; j_gene: TRBJ1-5; abundance: .; CDR3aa: CASSINQPQHF; CDR3nt: TGTGCCAGCAGCATCAATCAGCCCCAGCATTTT
d_gene: .; v_gene: TRBV10-3; j_gene: TRBJ1-1; abundance: .; CDR3aa: CAISDGGPEAFF; CDR3nt: TGTGCCATCAGTGACGGGGGGCCCGAAGCTTTCTTT
d_gene: TRBD1; v_gene: TRBV5-6; j_gene: TRBJ1-2; abundance: few; CDR3aa: CASSRTGRDGYTF; CDR3nt: TGTGCCAGCAGCCGGACAGGGCGAGATGGCTACACCTTC
d_gene: TRBD1; v_gene: TRBV9; j_gene: TRBJ2-3; abundance: .; CDR3aa: CASSADRGTDTQYF; CDR3nt: TGTGCCAGCAGCGCGGACAGGGGCACAGATACGCAGTATTTT
d_gene: .; v_gene: TRBV7-4; j_gene: TRBJ2-5; abundance: .; CDR3aa: CASSSQLGLIGRETQYF; CDR3nt: TGTGCCAGCAGCTCCCAGTTGGGCCTAATCGGCCGGGAGACCCAGTACTTC
d_gene: .; v_gene: TRBV11-2; j_gene: TRBJ2-4; abundance: .; CDR3aa: CASREPGTRKNIQYF; CDR3nt: TGTGCCAGCAGAGAACCCGGGACACGAAAAAACATTCAGTACTTC
d_gene: .; v_gene: TRBV3-1/TRBV3-2; j_gene: TRBJ1-1; abundance: .; CDR3aa: CASSLQGSLEAFF; CDR3nt: TGTGCCAGCAGCCTTCAGGGAAGTCTTGAAGCTTTCTTT
d_gene: TRBD1; v_gene: TRBV10-3; j_gene: TRBJ2-2; abundance: .; CDR3aa: CAISDPNRGNTGELFF; CDR3nt: TGTGCCATCAGTGACCCCAACAGGGGAAACACCGGGGAGCTGTTTTTT
d_gene: TRBD2; v_gene: TRBV6-5; j_gene: TRBJ2-7; abundance: few; CDR3aa: CASSSSGTSYEQYF; CDR3nt: TGTGCCAGCAGCTCTAGCGGGACCTCCTACGAGCAGTACTTC
d_gene: TRBD1; v_gene: TRBV3-1/TRBV3-2; j_gene: TRBJ2-7; abundance: once; CDR3aa: CASSLSRTGNEQYF; CDR3nt: TGTGCCAGCAGCCTCTCCAGGACAGGGAACGAGCAGTACTTC
d_gene: .; v_gene: TRBV7-9; j_gene: TRBJ1-5; abundance: .; CDR3aa: CASSASGSPNQPQHF; CDR3nt: TGTGCCAGCAGCGCCTCAGGGTCCCCCAATCAGCCCCAGCATTTT
d_gene: TRBD1; v_gene: TRBV29-1; j_gene: TRBJ1-1; abundance: few; CDR3aa: CSVRGTGGKVNTEAFF; CDR3nt: TGCAGCGTGCGTGGGACAGGGGGAAAAGTGAACACTGAAGCTTTCTTT
d_gene: TRBD1; v_gene: TRBV7-7; j_gene: TRBJ2-3; abundance: .; CDR3aa: CASSVSGTASATQYF; CDR3nt: TGTGCCAGCAGCGTATCCGGGACAGCCTCCGCTACGCAGTATTTT
d_gene: .; v_gene: TRBV7-8; j_gene: TRBJ2-3; abundance: .; CDR3aa: CASSLEAPADTQYF; CDR3nt: TGTGCCAGCAGCTTAGAAGCGCCGGCGGATACGCAGTATTTT
d_gene: TRBD1; v_gene: TRBV5-1; j_gene: TRBJ2-1; abundance: .; CDR3aa: CASSRDRRGLNEQFF; CDR3nt: TGCGCCAGCAGCCGAGATCGCAGGGGGCTAAATGAGCAGTTCTTC
d_gene: .; v_gene: TRBV5-6; j_gene: TRBJ1-3; abundance: .; CDR3aa: CASSFGSGNTIYF; CDR3nt: TGTGCCAGCAGCTTCGGGTCTGGAAACACCATATATTTT
d_gene: .; v_gene: TRBV27; j_gene: TRBJ2-5; abundance: .; CDR3aa: CATRKATGEKETQYF; CDR3nt: TGTGCCACACGTAAGGCCACCGGGGAGAAAGAGACCCAGTACTTC
d_gene: .; v_gene: TRBV7-9; j_gene: TRBJ1-4; abundance: .; CDR3aa: CASSLEQGPNEKLFF; CDR3nt: TGTGCCAGCAGCTTAGAGCAGGGCCCTAATGAAAAACTGTTTTTT
d_gene: .; v_gene: TRBV2; j_gene: TRBJ1-5; abundance: .; CDR3aa: CAGGARQPQHF; CDR3nt: TGTGCCGGGGGGGCCCGTCAGCCCCAGCATTTT
d_gene: .; v_gene: TRBV10-3; j_gene: TRBJ1-5; abundance: .; CDR3aa: CAISPDGNQPQHF; CDR3nt: TGTGCCATCAGCCCCGACGGGAATCAGCCCCAGCATTTT
d_gene: .; v_gene: TRBV24-1; j_gene: TRBJ2-2; abundance: .; CDR3aa: CATRGSGELFF; CDR3nt: TGTGCCACGAGGGGGTCCGGGGAGCTGTTTTTT
d_gene: TRBD1; v_gene: TRBV10-2; j_gene: TRBJ2-5; abundance: few; CDR3aa: CASRGQQETQYF; CDR3nt: TGCGCCAGCAGGGGACAGCAAGAGACCCAGTACTTC
d_gene: .; v_gene: TRBV3-1/TRBV3-2; j_gene: TRBJ1-1; abundance: .; CDR3aa: CASSQREGNTEAFF; CDR3nt: TGTGCCAGCAGCCAACGGGAGGGGAACACTGAAGCTTTCTTT
d_gene: TRBD1; v_gene: TRBV10-3; j_gene: TRBJ1-5; abundance: .; CDR3aa: CAISSDRGGQPQHF; CDR3nt: TGTGCCATCAGCTCCGACAGGGGAGGACAGCCCCAGCATTTT
d_gene: .; v_gene: TRBV27; j_gene: TRBJ2-2; abundance: .; CDR3aa: CASSLLFSGELFF; CDR3nt: TGTGCCAGCAGTTTATTATTTTCCGGGGAGCTGTTTTTT
d_gene: .; v_gene: TRBV15; j_gene: TRBJ2-2; abundance: once; CDR3aa: CATSRLYTGELFF; CDR3nt: TGTGCCACCAGCAGACTCTACACCGGGGAGCTGTTTTTT
d_gene: TRBD1; v_gene: TRBV7-2; j_gene: TRBJ1-2; abundance: .; CDR3aa: CASSLGRYRGDYGYTF; CDR3nt: TGTGCCAGCAGCTTGGGCCGCTACAGGGGTGACTATGGCTACACCTTC
d_gene: TRBD1; v_gene: TRBV19; j_gene: TRBJ1-2; abundance: .; CDR3aa: CASSKRVQGNYGYTF; CDR3nt: TGTGCCAGTAGTAAACGCGTACAGGGGAACTATGGCTACACCTTC
d_gene: TRBD1; v_gene: TRBV28; j_gene: TRBJ1-6; abundance: few; CDR3aa: CASSHRGRGNSPLHF; CDR3nt: TGTGCCAGCAGTCACAGGGGGCGGGGGAATTCACCCCTCCACTTT
d_gene: .; v_gene: TRBV3-1/TRBV3-2; j_gene: TRBJ1-2; abundance: .; CDR3aa: CASSQDLLTVTNYGYTF; CDR3nt: TGTGCCAGCAGCCAAGATCTATTAACAGTGACGAACTATGGCTACACCTTC
d_gene: TRBD1; v_gene: TRBV10-3; j_gene: TRBJ2-1; abundance: .; CDR3aa: CAIRGDRGLYNEQFF; CDR3nt: TGTGCCATCAGGGGGGACAGGGGGCTCTACAATGAGCAGTTCTTC
d_gene: .; v_gene: TRBV28; j_gene: TRBJ1-5; abundance: .; CDR3aa: CASSLSHRVSRQPQHF; CDR3nt: TGTGCCAGCAGTTTATCCCACAGGGTAAGCCGTCAGCCCCAGCATTTT
d_gene: TRBD1; v_gene: TRBV25-1; j_gene: TRBJ1-1; abundance: .; CDR3aa: CASSGVGKGQVTEAFF; CDR3nt: TGTGCCAGCAGTGGGGTGGGAAAGGGACAGGTCACTGAAGCTTTCTTT
d_gene: .; v_gene: TRBV2; j_gene: TRBJ2-1; abundance: .; CDR3aa: CASSEGGSYNEQFF; CDR3nt: TGTGCCAGCAGTGAAGGAGGGTCCTACAATGAGCAGTTCTTC
d_gene: .; v_gene: TRBV5-1; j_gene: TRBJ2-1; abundance: .; CDR3aa: CASSLVFLSGGLNYNEQFF; CDR3nt: TGCGCCAGCAGCTTGGTATTCCTATCAGGGGGGCTAAACTACAATGAGCAGTTCTTC
d_gene: TRBD1; v_gene: TRBV9; j_gene: TRBJ1-5; abundance: .; CDR3aa: CASSVGQGDQPQHF; CDR3nt: TGTGCCAGCAGCGTCGGACAGGGGGATCAGCCCCAGCATTTT
d_gene: .; v_gene: TRBV7-9; j_gene: TRBJ2-5; abundance: once; CDR3aa: CASVGQGSQETQYF; CDR3nt: TGTGCCAGCGTCGGCCAGGGGTCCCAAGAGACCCAGTACTTC
d_gene: .; v_gene: TRBV10-1; j_gene: TRBJ1-3; abundance: .; CDR3aa: CASSPGTGNTIYF; CDR3nt: TGCGCCAGCAGCCCCGGGACAGGAAACACCATATATTTT
d_gene: TRBD1; v_gene: TRBV29-1; j_gene: TRBJ1-1; abundance: .; CDR3aa: CSVRQGATEAFF; CDR3nt: TGCAGCGTTCGACAGGGGGCGACTGAAGCTTTCTTT
d_gene: .; v_gene: TRBV7-9; j_gene: TRBJ2-3; abundance: .; CDR3aa: CASSLVFLLTINTDTQYF; CDR3nt: TGTGCCAGCAGCTTAGTCTTCTTGCTAACGATCAACACAGATACGCAGTATTTT
d_gene: .; v_gene: TRBV30; j_gene: TRBJ1-1; abundance: .; CDR3aa: CAWSGIRGEAFF; CDR3nt: TGTGCCTGGAGTGGTATCAGGGGTGAAGCTTTCTTT
d_gene: TRBD1; v_gene: TRBV6-5; j_gene: TRBJ2-3; abundance: .; CDR3aa: CASTRSDRGTDTQYF; CDR3nt: TGTGCCAGCACCAGATCCGACAGGGGAACAGATACGCAGTATTTT